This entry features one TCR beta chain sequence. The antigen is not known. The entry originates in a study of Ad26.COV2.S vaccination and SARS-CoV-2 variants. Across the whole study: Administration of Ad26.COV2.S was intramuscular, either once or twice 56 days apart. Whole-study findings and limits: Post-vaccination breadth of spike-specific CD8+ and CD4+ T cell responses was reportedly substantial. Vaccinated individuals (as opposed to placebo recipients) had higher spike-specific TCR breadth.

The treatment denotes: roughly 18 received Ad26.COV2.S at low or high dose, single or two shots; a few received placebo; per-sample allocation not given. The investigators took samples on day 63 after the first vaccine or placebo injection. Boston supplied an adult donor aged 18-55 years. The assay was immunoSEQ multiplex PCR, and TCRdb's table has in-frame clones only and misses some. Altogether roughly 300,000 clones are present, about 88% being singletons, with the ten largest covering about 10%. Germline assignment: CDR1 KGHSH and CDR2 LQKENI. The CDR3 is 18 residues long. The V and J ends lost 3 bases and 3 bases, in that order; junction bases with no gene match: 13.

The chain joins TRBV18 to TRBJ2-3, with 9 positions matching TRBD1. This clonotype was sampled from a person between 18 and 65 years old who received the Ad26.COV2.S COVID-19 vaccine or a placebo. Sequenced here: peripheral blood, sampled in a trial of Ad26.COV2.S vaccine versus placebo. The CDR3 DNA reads TGTGCCAGCTCACCTCTCCCAACCGGGACAGGGAGGACAGATACGCAGTATTTT. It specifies CASSPLPTGTGRTDTQYF. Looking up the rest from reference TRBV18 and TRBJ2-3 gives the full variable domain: NAGVMQNPRHLVRRRGQEARLRCSPMKGHSHVYWYRQLPEEGLKFMVYLQKENIIDESGMPKERFSAEFPKEGPSILRIQQVVRGDSAAYFCASSPLPTGTGRTDTQYFGPGTRLTVL.